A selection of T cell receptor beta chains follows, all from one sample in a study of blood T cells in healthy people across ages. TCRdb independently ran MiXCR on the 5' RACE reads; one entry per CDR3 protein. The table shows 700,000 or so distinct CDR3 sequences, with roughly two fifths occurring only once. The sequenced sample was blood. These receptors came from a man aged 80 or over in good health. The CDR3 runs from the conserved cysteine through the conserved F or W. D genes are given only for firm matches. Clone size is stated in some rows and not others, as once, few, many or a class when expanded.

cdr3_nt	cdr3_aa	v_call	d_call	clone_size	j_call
TGTGCCAGCAGCTTAAGCCCAGGCCCTGAGAACTATGGCTACACCTTC	CASSLSPGPENYGYTF	TRBV7-2	-	-	TRBJ1-2
TGTGCCAGCAGTGCCGGGATCCTAAATGGGGGTGGCTACACCTTC	CASSAGILNGGGYTF	TRBV6-1	-	few	TRBJ1-2
TGTGCCAGCAGCCAAGATCTGACCTACGAGCAGTACTTC	CASSQDLTYEQYF	TRBV4-2	-	many	TRBJ2-7
TGCGCCAGCAGCCAAGATCGGGTAGCCTCCTACGAGCAGTACTTC	CASSQDRVASYEQYF	TRBV4-3	-	-	TRBJ2-7
TGCAGCGTTGAAGAAACAGGGTTCGGGGAGCAGTTCTTC	CSVEETGFGEQFF	TRBV29-1	-	-	TRBJ2-1
TGCGCCAGCAGCCAGAACCCCTCACTCAGCAACGAGCAGTACTTC	CASSQNPSLSNEQYF	TRBV4-3	-	few	TRBJ2-7
TGCAGTGCTAGAAGGGCAGGGGGCCTTGGCTACACCTTC	CSARRAGGLGYTF	TRBV20-1	TRBD1	-	TRBJ1-2
TGTGCCAGCAGCTTAGAGTACGGGGTTCTGTTCTTC	CASSLEYGVLFF	TRBV7-2	-	-	TRBJ2-1
TGCAGTGCTGTAGCGGGAGTGAGTGAGACCCAGTACTTC	CSAVAGVSETQYF	TRBV20-1	TRBD2	-	TRBJ2-5
TGTGCCAGCAGCGCGCACGGGGGTTCCTTCACAGATACGCAGTATTTT	CASSAHGGSFTDTQYF	TRBV9	-	-	TRBJ2-3
TGTGCCAGCAGCTTAGAGGGGGGACGGGGGACTAGCACAGATACGCAGTATTTT	CASSLEGGRGTSTDTQYF	TRBV7-2	-	-	TRBJ2-3
TGTGCCAGCAGCTGTCCAGGGAACAATGAGCAGTTCTTC	CASSCPGNNEQFF	TRBV7-2	-	-	TRBJ2-1
TGTGCCAGCAGCCAAGAAGATGTCAGGGGGAACTATGGCTACACCTTC	CASSQEDVRGNYGYTF	TRBV3-1	TRBD1	few	TRBJ1-2
TGTGCCAGCAGCCCTTCCGCCCCGGGACTGGCAAGCGATACGCAGTATTTT	CASSPSAPGLASDTQYF	TRBV14	-	few	TRBJ2-3
TGCGCCAGCAGCTACCGACTAGCGGGAGGACTCACAGATACGCAGTATTTT	CASSYRLAGGLTDTQYF	TRBV5-1	TRBD2	many	TRBJ2-3
TGTGCCTGGAACCCCGGACTAGTAATAGGCAATGAGCAGTTCTTC	CAWNPGLVIGNEQFF	TRBV30	TRBD2	few	TRBJ2-1
TGTGCCAGCACCGCGACTAGCGGGAGGGCCCAAAACATTCAGTACTTC	CASTATSGRAQNIQYF	TRBV12-3/TRBV12-4	TRBD2	-	TRBJ2-4